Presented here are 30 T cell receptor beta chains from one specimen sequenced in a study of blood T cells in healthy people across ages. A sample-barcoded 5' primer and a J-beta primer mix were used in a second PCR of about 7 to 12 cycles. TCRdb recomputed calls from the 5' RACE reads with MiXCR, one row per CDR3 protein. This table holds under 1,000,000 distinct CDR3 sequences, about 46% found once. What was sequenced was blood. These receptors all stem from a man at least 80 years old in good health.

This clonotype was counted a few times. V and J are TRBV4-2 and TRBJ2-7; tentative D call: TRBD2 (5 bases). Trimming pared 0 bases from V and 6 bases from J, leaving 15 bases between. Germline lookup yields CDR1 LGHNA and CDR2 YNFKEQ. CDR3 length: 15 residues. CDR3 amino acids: CASSQDPRAWVEQYF. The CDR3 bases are TGTGCCAGCAGCCAAGATCCGCGGGCTTGGGTCGAGCAGTACTTC.

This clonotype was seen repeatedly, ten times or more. The CDR3 loop reads CSATPGQVGDTQYF. CDR3 DNA: TGCAGTGCTACTCCGGGACAGGTTGGAGATACGCAGTATTTT. This chain uses TRBV20-1 with TRBJ2-3; 8 bases are shared with TRBD1. The V segment lost 4 bases and the J segment 5 bases; nucleotides outside the gene matches: 8. CDR1 is DFQATT, CDR2 SNEGSKA, per germline (reference sequence). The CDR3 is made up of 14 amino acids.

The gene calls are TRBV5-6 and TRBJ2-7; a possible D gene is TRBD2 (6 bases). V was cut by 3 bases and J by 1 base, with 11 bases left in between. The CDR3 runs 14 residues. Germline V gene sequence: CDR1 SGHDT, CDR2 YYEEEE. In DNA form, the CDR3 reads TGTGCCAGCAGCTGGGGGGACGGTTCCTACGAGCAGTACTTC. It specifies CASSWGDGSYEQYF.

CDR3 amino acids: CASSEAPDGNYYGYTF. The CDR3 bases are TGTGCCAGCAGTGAAGCGCCGGACGGTAACTACTATGGCTACACCTTC. The chain couples TRBV2 to TRBJ1-2; D not resolved. This CDR3 is 16 amino acids long. Germline-derived CDR1 and CDR2 are SNHLY and FYNNEI. Trimming left V 0 bases short and J 3 bases short, with 14 bases between.

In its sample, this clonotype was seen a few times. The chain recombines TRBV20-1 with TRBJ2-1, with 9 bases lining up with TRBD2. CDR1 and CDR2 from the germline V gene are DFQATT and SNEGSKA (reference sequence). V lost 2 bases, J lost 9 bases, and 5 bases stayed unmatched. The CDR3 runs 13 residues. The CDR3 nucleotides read TGCAGTGCTAGACAACTAGCGGGTCTTGAGCAGTTCTTC. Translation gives CSARQLAGLEQFF.

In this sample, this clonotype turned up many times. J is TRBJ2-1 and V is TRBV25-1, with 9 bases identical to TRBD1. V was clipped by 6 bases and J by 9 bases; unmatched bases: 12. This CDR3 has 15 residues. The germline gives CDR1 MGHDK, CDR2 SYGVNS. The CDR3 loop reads CASSRPGQGLSEQFF. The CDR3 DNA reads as TGTGCCAGCAGCAGACCGGGACAGGGTTTAAGTGAGCAGTTCTTC.

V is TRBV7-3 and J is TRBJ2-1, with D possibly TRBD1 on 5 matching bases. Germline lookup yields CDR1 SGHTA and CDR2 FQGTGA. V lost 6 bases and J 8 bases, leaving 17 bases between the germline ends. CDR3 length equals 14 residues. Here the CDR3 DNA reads TGTGCCAGCAGTCTAGGGGTCCAGTCCGATGAGCAGTTCTTC. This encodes CASSLGVQSDEQFF.

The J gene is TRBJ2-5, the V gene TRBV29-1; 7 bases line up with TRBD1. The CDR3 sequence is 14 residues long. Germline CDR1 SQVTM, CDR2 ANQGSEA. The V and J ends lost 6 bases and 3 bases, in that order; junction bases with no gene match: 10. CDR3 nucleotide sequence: TGCAGCGTCGATAACAGGGGTAGGGAAGAGACCCAGTACTTC. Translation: CSVDNRGREETQYF.

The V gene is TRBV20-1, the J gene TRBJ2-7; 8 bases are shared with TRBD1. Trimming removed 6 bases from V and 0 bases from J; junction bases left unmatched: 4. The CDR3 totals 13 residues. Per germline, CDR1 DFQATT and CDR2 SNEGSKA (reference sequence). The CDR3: CSAGDRSSYEQYF. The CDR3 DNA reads TGCAGTGCCGGGGACAGGAGCTCCTACGAGCAGTACTTC.

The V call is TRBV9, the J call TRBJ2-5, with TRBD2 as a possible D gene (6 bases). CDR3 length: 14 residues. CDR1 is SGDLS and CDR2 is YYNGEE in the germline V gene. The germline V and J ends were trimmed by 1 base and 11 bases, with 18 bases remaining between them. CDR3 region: CASSVFLASDEQYF. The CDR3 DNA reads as TGTGCCAGCAGCGTATTCCTAGCGTCGGATGAGCAGTACTTC.

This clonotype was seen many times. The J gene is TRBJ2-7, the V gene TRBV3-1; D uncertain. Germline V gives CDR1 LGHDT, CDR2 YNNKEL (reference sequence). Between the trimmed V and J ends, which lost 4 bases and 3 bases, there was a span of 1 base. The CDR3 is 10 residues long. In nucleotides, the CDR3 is TGTGCCAGCAGCCTCTACGAGCAGTACTTC. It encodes CASSLYEQYF.

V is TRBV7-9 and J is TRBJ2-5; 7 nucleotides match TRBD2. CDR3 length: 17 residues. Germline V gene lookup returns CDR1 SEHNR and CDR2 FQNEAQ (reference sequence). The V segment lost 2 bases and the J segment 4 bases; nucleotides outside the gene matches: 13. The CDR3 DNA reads TGTGCCAGCAGCTTAAATCTTCGGGGCGGGAGTTCAGAGACCCAGTACTTC. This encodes CASSLNLRGGSSETQYF.

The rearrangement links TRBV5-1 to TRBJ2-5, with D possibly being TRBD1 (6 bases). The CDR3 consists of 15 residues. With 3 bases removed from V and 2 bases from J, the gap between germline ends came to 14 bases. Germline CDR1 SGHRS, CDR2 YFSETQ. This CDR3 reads CASSSGHTTQETQYF. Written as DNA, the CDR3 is TGCGCCAGCAGCTCGGGACATACGACACAAGAGACCCAGTACTTC.

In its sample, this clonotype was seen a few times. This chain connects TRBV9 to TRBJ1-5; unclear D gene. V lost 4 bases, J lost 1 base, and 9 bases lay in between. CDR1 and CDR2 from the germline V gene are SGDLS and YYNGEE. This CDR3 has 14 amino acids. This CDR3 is CASSPIGSNQPQHF. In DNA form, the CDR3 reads TGTGCCAGCAGCCCTATAGGAAGCAATCAGCCCCAGCATTTT. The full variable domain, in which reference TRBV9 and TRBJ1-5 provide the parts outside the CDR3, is DSGVTQTPKHLITATGQRVTLRCSPRSGDLSVYWYQQSLDQGLQFLIQYYNGEERAKGNILERFSAQQFPDLHSELNLSSLELGDSALYFCASSPIGSNQPQHFGDGTRLSIL.

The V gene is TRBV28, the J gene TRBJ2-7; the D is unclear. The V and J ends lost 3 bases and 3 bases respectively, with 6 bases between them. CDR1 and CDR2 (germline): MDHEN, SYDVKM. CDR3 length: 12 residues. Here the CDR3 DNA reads TGTGCCAGCAGTTTCTATGGCTACGAGCAGTACTTC. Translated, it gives CASSFYGYEQYF.

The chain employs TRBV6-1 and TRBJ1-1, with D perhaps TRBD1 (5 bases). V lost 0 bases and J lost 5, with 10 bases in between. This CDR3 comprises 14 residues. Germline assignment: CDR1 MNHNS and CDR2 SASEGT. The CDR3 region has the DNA TGTGCCAGCAGTGAAGCTCAGGGATTAACTGAAGCTTTCTTT. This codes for CASSEAQGLTEAFF.

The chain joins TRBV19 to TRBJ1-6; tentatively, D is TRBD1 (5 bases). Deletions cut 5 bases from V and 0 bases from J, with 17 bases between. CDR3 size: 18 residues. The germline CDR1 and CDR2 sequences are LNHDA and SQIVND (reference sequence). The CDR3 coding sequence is TGTGCCAGTAGTTTATACGGGACGTCAAGCTCCTATAATTCACCCCTCCACTTT. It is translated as CASSLYGTSSSYNSPLHF.

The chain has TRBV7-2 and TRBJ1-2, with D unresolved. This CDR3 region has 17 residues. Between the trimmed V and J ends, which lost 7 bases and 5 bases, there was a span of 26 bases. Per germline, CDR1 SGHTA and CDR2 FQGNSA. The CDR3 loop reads CASTTRQSGDAGYGYTF. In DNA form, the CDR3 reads TGTGCCAGCACCACCAGGCAATCCGGCGACGCTGGATATGGCTACACCTTC. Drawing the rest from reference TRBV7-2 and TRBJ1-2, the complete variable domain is GAGVSQSPSNKVTEKGKDVELRCDPISGHTALYWYRQSLGQGLEFLIYFQGNSAPDKSGLPSDRFSAERTGGSVSTLTIQRTQQEDSAVYLCASTTRQSGDAGYGYTFGSGTRLTVV.

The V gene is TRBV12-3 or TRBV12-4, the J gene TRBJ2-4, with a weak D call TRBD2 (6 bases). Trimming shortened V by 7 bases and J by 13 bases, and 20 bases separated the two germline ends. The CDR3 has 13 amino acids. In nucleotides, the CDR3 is TGTGCCAGCACCGAACAAGCGGGCGGCGGGCAGTACTTC. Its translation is CASTEQAGGGQYF.

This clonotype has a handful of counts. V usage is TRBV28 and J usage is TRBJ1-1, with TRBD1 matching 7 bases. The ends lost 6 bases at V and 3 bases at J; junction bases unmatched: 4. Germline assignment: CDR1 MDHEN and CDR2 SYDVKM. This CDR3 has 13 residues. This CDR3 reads CASSSGGYTEAFF. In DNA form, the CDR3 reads TGTGCCAGCAGCTCAGGGGGGTACACTGAAGCTTTCTTT.

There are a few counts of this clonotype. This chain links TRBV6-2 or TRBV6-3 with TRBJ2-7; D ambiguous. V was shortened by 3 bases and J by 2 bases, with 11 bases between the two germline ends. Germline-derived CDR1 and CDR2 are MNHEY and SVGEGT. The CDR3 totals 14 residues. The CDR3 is CASSYPGRTYEQYF. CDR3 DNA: TGTGCCAGCAGTTATCCCGGCAGAACCTACGAGCAGTACTTC.

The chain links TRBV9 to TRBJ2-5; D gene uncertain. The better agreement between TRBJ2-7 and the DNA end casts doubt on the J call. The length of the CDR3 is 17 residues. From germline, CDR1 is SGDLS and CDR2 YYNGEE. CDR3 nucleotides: TGTGCCAGCAGCGTAGGTGCTCGGCTGGGCAGTACCTACGAGCAGTACTTC. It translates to CASSVGARLGSTYEQYF.

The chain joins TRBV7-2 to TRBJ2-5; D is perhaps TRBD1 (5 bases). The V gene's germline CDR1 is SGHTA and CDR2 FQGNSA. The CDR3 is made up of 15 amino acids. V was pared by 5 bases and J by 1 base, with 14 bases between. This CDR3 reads CASSQVGRSQETQYF. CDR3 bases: TGTGCCAGCAGCCAGGTGGGGCGGAGCCAAGAGACCCAGTACTTC.

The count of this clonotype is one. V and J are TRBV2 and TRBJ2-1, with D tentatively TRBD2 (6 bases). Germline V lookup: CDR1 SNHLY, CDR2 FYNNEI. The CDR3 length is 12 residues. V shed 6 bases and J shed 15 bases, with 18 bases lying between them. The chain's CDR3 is CASRQGGAGMFF. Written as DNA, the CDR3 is TGTGCCAGCAGGCAAGGCGGGGCGGGCATGTTCTTC.

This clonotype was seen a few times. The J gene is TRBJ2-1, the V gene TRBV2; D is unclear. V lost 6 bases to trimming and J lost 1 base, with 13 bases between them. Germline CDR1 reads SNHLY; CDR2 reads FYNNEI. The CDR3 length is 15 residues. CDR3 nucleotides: TGTGCCAGCAGCACTCGGGCTCCTTCCTACAATGAGCAGTTCTTC. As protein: CASSTRAPSYNEQFF.

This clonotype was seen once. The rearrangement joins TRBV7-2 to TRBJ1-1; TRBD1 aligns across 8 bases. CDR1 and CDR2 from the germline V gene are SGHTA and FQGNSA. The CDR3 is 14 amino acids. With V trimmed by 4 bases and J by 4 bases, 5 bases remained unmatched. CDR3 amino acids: CASSSDRGLTEAFF. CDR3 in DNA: TGTGCCAGCAGCTCCGACAGGGGACTCACTGAAGCTTTCTTT.

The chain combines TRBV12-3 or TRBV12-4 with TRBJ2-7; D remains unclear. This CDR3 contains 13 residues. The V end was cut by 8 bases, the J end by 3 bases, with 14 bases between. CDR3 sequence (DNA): TGTGCCAGCGCCTTAACACAGCTCTACGAGCAGTACTTC. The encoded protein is CASALTQLYEQYF.

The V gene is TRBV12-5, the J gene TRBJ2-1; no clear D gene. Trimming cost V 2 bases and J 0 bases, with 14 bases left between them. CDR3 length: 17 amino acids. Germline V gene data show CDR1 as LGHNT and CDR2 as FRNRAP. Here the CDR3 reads CASGLTLTSYSYNEQFF. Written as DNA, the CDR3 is TGTGCTAGTGGTTTGACCCTTACATCTTACTCCTACAATGAGCAGTTCTTC.

CDR3 coding DNA: TGTGCCAGCAGCTTAGGAGCGGGGGATAGGAATGAGCAGTTCTTC. Its protein product is CASSLGAGDRNEQFF. The J gene is TRBJ2-1, the V gene TRBV7-3; 8 bases agree with TRBD2. V gave up 2 bases and J gave up 7 bases; unmatched junction bases: 7. The germline V gene has CDR1 SGHTA and CDR2 FQGTGA. The CDR3 covers 15 residues.

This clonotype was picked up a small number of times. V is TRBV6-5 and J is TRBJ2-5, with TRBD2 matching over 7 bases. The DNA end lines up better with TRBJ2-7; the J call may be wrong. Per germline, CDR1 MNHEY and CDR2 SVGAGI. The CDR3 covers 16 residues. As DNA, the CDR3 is TGTGCCAGCAGTTATCGCGGCGGGAGTGTCTACTACGAGCAGTACTTC. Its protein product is CASSYRGGSVYYEQYF.